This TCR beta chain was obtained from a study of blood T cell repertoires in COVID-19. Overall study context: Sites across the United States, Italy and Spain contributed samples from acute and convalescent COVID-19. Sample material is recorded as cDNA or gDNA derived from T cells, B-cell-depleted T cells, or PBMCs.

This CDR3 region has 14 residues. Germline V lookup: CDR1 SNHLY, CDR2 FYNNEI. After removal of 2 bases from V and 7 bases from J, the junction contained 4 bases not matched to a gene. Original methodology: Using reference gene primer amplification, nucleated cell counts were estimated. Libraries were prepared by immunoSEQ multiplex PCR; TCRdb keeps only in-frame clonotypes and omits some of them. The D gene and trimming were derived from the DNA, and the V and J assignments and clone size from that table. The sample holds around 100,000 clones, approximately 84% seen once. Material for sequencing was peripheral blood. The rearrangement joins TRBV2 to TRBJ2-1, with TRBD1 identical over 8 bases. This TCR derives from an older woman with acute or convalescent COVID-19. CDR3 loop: CASSEQGALNEQFF. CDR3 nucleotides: TGTGCCAGCAGTGAACAGGGGGCGCTTAATGAGCAGTTCTTC.